This entry is about one T cell receptor beta chain. This sample stems from a study of low-dose radiotherapy and immunotherapy resistance in tumors. Study background: The fractionation for Cohort 1 was 0.5 Gy per fraction every 2 weeks, totaling 6.5 Gy. Ipilimumab 1 mg/kg every six weeks, together with nivolumab 240 mg every two weeks, was given intravenously to patients. Patients' oral aspirin dose was 300 mg daily across four cycles from cycle 1 day 1.

Germline CDR1 reads KGHSH; CDR2 reads LQKENI. Trimming cost V 0 bases and J 8 bases; bases outside gene matches: 2. The CDR3 contains 16 residues. Primers used for first-strand cDNA, a TRAV- and TRBV-specific set, covered both alpha and beta chains. It was with a constant-region primer and a V-primer adapter that TCRs were amplified over approximately 18 PCR cycles. Isolated mRNA underwent amplification by in vitro transcription. TCRdb called the reads again in MiXCR, with one record for every CDR3 protein. The top ten clones hold approximately 1.3% of a sample with around 9,000 distinct CDR3 sequences, approximately 81% of them seen once.

This chain connects TRBV18 to TRBJ2-1, with TRBD2 matching 15 bases. This clonotype was sampled from a human donor with advanced metastatic prostate, ovarian, gallbladder or colorectal cancer (not recorded which). This table probably holds off-target reads from a library built for another chain. The CDR3: CASSPPGLAGGHEQFF. CDR3 nucleotide sequence: TGTGCCAGCTCACCACCAGGACTAGCGGGAGGGCATGAGCAGTTCTTC.